This T cell receptor (beta chain) derives from a study of vaccination and CD4 T cells after COVID-19. Overall study: Testing by nasal swab PCR showed convalescent patients to be SARS-CoV-2 positive; fewer than 10 were mild and one was severe.

The study sequenced cultured CD4+ T cell DNA using the Oncomine TCR Beta short-read assay. TCRdb ran MiXCR on the PCR reads and lists one entry per CDR3 protein. The sample shows roughly 7,000 distinct CDR3 sequences, about 79% of them seen only once. About this clonotype itself: Its antigen is currently unknown.

V was clipped by 6 bases and J by 7 bases; unmatched bases: 9. Germline-derived CDR1 and CDR2 are SNHLY and FYNNEI. CDR3 length: 14 amino acids. Treatment of the sample: roughly 10-day PBMC culture with coronavirus spike peptide pools or control peptides (ViraFEST assay). PCR positivity dates ran from March to December 2020, preceding US Alpha, Beta and Delta variants. The V and J genes are TRBV2 and TRBJ2-5; TRBD2 matches at 9 bases. Source material: CD4+ T cells from blood, cultured in vitro. The TCR comes from a human donor who had recovered from COVID-19. The CDR3 reads CASSGRGGPGTQYF. The CDR3 DNA sequence: TGTGCCAGCAGCGGGCGGGGGGGCCCGGGGACCCAGTACTTC.